The 15 T cell receptor beta chains reported below all come from one sample, sequenced in a study of shared T cell receptors in the human thymus. The data were produced by immunoSEQ multiplex PCR, yet TCRdb's version contains in-frame clones alone and is incomplete. Found here are hundreds of thousands of clones, 87% of them singletons; the top ten hold roughly 0.0087%. The same specimen was also included in a second study, on human thymus T cells.

Source material: thymocytes. The receptors here all came from a boy under two years old with a congenital heart defect.

This chain uses TRBV7-9 with TRBJ1-1; D call uncertain. The V end was cut by 2 bases, the J end by 8 bases, with 12 bases between. The CDR3 has 13 residues. CDR1 SEHNR and CDR2 FQNEAQ come from the germline V gene (reference sequence). CDR3 region: CASSLFSGYEAFF. Here the CDR3 DNA reads TGTGCCAGCAGCTTATTCTCAGGTTACGAAGCTTTCTTT.

The genes are TRBV28 and TRBJ2-1, with TRBD2 matching 16 bases. There are 18 residues in the CDR3. The germline CDR1 and CDR2 sequences are MDHEN and SYDVKM. The J segment lost 0 bases and the V segment lost 6 bases, leaving 5 bases of the junction unmatched. The CDR3 coding sequence is TGTGCCAGCAGGCGGGGACTAGCGGGAGGGGGCTCCTACAATGAGCAGTTCTTC. Protein product: CASRRGLAGGGSYNEQFF.

The V call is TRBV4-1, the J call TRBJ1-4; D is unresolved. The CDR3 length is 12 residues. V gave up 0 bases and J gave up 10 bases, with 6 bases separating them. Germline CDR1 is MGHRA and CDR2 is YSYEKL. CDR3 sequence reads: CASSQDAGKLFF. CDR3 sequence (DNA): TGCGCCAGCAGCCAAGATGCGGGAAAACTGTTTTTT.

As to this clone: The sample carries other DNA sequences with the same CDR3. This chain's CDR3 is CASSLSAGGSYEQYF. CDR3 nucleotide sequence: TGTGCCAGCAGTTTATCAGCGGGAGGTTCCTACGAGCAGTACTTC. The rearrangement links TRBV27 to TRBJ2-7; 9 bases are a match to TRBD2. Trimming took 0 bases from V and 1 from J; bases not matched to a gene: 1. There are 15 residues in the CDR3. Germline CDR1 MNHEY, CDR2 SMNVEV (reference sequence).

The gene calls are TRBV30 and TRBJ2-4, with 7 positions matching TRBD1. The J segment lost 5 bases and the V segment lost 3 bases, leaving 4 bases of the junction unmatched. Germline V CDR1 and CDR2: GTSNPN, SVGIG (reference sequence). The CDR3 consists of 13 residues. The CDR3 DNA sequence: TGTGCCTGGAGACGGACAGGCGAAAACATTCAGTACTTC. This codes for CAWRRTGENIQYF.

The chain recombines TRBV9 with TRBJ1-2; tentative D call: TRBD1 (6 bases). V was pared by 0 bases and J by 4 bases, with 10 bases between. The CDR3 spans 14 residues. The germline V gene has CDR1 SGDLS and CDR2 YYNGEE. As DNA, the CDR3 is TGTGCCAGCAGCGTAGACGGACAGATCTATGGCTACACCTTC. It is translated as CASSVDGQIYGYTF.

This clone came up once. The CDR3 here is CASSLLAGVIDEQFF. The CDR3 bases are TGTGCCAGCAGCTTGCTAGCGGGAGTCATCGATGAGCAGTTCTTC. V and J are TRBV5-5 and TRBJ2-1, with 10 bases identical to TRBD2. Germline lookup yields CDR1 SGHKS and CDR2 YYEKEE (reference sequence). This CDR3 is 15 amino acids long. With 1 base clipped from V and 8 bases from J, the junction kept 6 bases outside the gene matches.

This clone was recorded only once. The chain uses TRBV11-1 and TRBJ1-1, with 7 bases matching TRBD1. Germline-derived CDR1 and CDR2 are SGHAT and FQDESV (reference sequence). The CDR3 runs to 16 residues. Germline trimming cut 4 bases from V and 6 bases from J; bases unmatched to any gene: 14. CDR3 region: CASSWHLKTGSPEAFF. The CDR3 DNA reads as TGTGCCAGCAGCTGGCACCTTAAGACAGGGAGTCCTGAAGCTTTCTTT.

The chain is built from TRBV29-1 and TRBJ2-7; 8 bases fit TRBD2. CDR3 size: 16 residues. V was pared by 6 bases and J by 2 bases, with 15 bases of the junction left unmatched. Per germline, CDR1 SQVTM and CDR2 ANQGSEA. The CDR3 DNA reads as TGCAGCGTGCAGCAATCCGAGCGGGGGCGACCCTACGAGCAGTACTTC. It is translated as CSVQQSERGRPYEQYF.

The chain uses TRBV7-9 and TRBJ1-5; D unresolved. The CDR3 is 15 amino acids. Trimming took off 5 bases at V and 6 bases at J, with 17 bases between the two ends. Germline V gene data show CDR1 as SEHNR and CDR2 as FQNEAQ (reference sequence). The CDR3 DNA reads as TGTGCCAGCAGCCCCATCGGCGGCTCCACTCAGCCCCAGCATTTT. It yields the protein CASSPIGGSTQPQHF.

This chain's CDR3 is CASSLGLAGGRDEQFF. Written as DNA, the CDR3 is TGTGCCAGTAGTCTCGGACTAGCGGGAGGCCGGGATGAGCAGTTCTTC. J is TRBJ2-1 and V is TRBV19; 14 bases line up with TRBD2. The J segment lost 8 bases and the V segment lost 5 bases, leaving 8 bases of the junction unmatched. Germline CDR1 and CDR2: LNHDA and SQIVND (reference sequence). The CDR3 loop spans 16 amino acids.

V gene TRBV6-1 combines with J gene TRBJ1-1; D gene ambiguous. The CDR3 is 13 amino acids. Germline V gene lookup returns CDR1 MNHNS and CDR2 SASEGT. Trimming pared 4 bases from V and 2 bases from J, leaving 8 bases between. In DNA form, the CDR3 reads TGTGCCAGCAGTGTAGCCCTAAACACTGAAGCTTTCTTT. This sequence encodes CASSVALNTEAFF.

The rearrangement joins TRBV5-1 to TRBJ2-1; TRBD2 aligns across 7 bases. The germline gives CDR1 SGHRS, CDR2 YFSETQ. J gave up 7 bases and V 0 bases, and 4 bases lay outside the gene matches. The CDR3 spans 14 residues. This CDR3 is CASSLELALNEQFF. The CDR3 DNA follows: TGCGCCAGCAGCTTGGAACTAGCGTTAAATGAGCAGTTCTTC.

The rearrangement links TRBV29-1 to TRBJ1-4, with D possibly TRBD1 on 5 matching bases. Trimming took 1 base from V and 8 from J, leaving 11 bases between them. The CDR3 length is 13 residues. The V gene's germline CDR1 is SQVTM and CDR2 ANQGSEA. The CDR3 reads CSVEVGAGEKLFF. The CDR3 nucleotides read TGCAGCGTTGAAGTAGGGGCCGGGGAAAAACTGTTTTTT. The whole variable domain, filled in from reference TRBV29-1 and TRBJ1-4, reads SAVISQKPSRDICQRGTSLTIQCQVDSQVTMMFWYRQQPGQSLTLIATANQGSEATYESGFVIDKFPISRPNLTFSTLTVSNMSPEDSSIYLCSVEVGAGEKLFFGSGTQLSVL.

Details on this clone: Germline is not matched at one junction end, which may reflect a read error. This specimen includes other DNA sequences encoding the same CDR3. The V call is TRBV4-2, the J call TRBJ1-6, with 10 bases lining up with TRBD1. Germline CDR1 is LGHNA and CDR2 is YNFKEQ. The CDR3 is 16 amino acids. CDR3 protein: CASSQTGGQQNSPLHF. CDR3 in DNA: TGTGCCAGCAGCCAGACAGGGGGCCAGCAAAATTCCCCCCTCCACTTT.